The rows below give T cell receptor beta chains drawn from one sample of a study of beta chain features in type 1 diabetes. The assay was immunoSEQ multiplex PCR, and TCRdb's table has in-frame clones only and misses some. In the table there are about 160,000 clones, 63% of which are singletons. The sample was naive CD4+ T cells from blood. The receptors originated from a man aged 30 to 45 with type 1 diabetes. Each CDR3 is given with its conserved first and last residue. A D gene is named only where the DNA matches it firmly. Size is omitted from some rows. Given values are once, few, many or a class for expanded clones.

d_call: -; j_call: TRBJ2-5; v_call: TRBV7-2; clone_size: -; cdr3_nt: TGTGCCAGCAGCTTATTACAGCAAGAGACCCAGTACTTC; cdr3_aa: CASSLLQQETQYF
d_call: -; j_call: TRBJ1-3; v_call: TRBV9; clone_size: few; cdr3_nt: TGTGCCAGCAGCCCGGTCGGGCATCTCCTCTCTGGAAACACCATATATTTT; cdr3_aa: CASSPVGHLLSGNTIYF
d_call: TRBD1; j_call: TRBJ1-1; v_call: TRBV29-1; clone_size: -; cdr3_nt: TGCAGCGCTAGCTCGACAGGGGCCACTGAAGCTTTCTTT; cdr3_aa: CSASSTGATEAFF
d_call: -; j_call: TRBJ1-3; v_call: TRBV4-3; clone_size: -; cdr3_nt: TGCGCCAGCAGCCAAGGGTACAACTCTGGAAACACCATATATTTT; cdr3_aa: CASSQGYNSGNTIYF
d_call: -; j_call: TRBJ2-3; v_call: TRBV7-9; clone_size: -; cdr3_nt: TGTGCCAGCAGGATAAGGGAGCCCACAGATACGCAGTATTTT; cdr3_aa: CASRIREPTDTQYF
d_call: TRBD1; j_call: TRBJ2-3; v_call: TRBV30; clone_size: few; cdr3_nt: TGTGCCTGGGGACAGGGGTCTAGCACAGATACGCAGTATTTT; cdr3_aa: CAWGQGSSTDTQYF
d_call: TRBD1; j_call: TRBJ1-2; v_call: TRBV4-3; clone_size: -; cdr3_nt: TGCGCCAGCAGCAAGGACAGGTTGGACTATGGCTACACCTTC; cdr3_aa: CASSKDRLDYGYTF
d_call: -; j_call: TRBJ1-2; v_call: TRBV21-1; clone_size: -; cdr3_nt: TGTGCCAGCAGCAAAGCGGGTCAGGACTATGGCTACACCTTC; cdr3_aa: CASSKAGQDYGYTF
d_call: -; j_call: TRBJ1-1; v_call: TRBV25-1; clone_size: -; cdr3_nt: TGTGCCAGCAGCCCAGGGGTTGAGACTGAAGCTTTCTTT; cdr3_aa: CASSPGVETEAFF
d_call: TRBD2; j_call: TRBJ2-1; v_call: TRBV27; clone_size: few; cdr3_nt: TGTGCCAGCACCCGGACTAGCGGGGGTACCAATGAGCAGTTCTTC; cdr3_aa: CASTRTSGGTNEQFF
d_call: -; j_call: TRBJ2-7; v_call: TRBV29-1; clone_size: few; cdr3_nt: TGCAGCGTCAGGCAGACCTACGAGCAGTACTTC; cdr3_aa: CSVRQTYEQYF
d_call: -; j_call: TRBJ2-5; v_call: TRBV5-6; clone_size: few; cdr3_nt: TGTGCCAGCAGCTCGCCGGGCCCTGGGAAGACCCAGTACTTC; cdr3_aa: CASSSPGPGKTQYF
d_call: -; j_call: TRBJ2-3; v_call: TRBV7-9; clone_size: few; cdr3_nt: TGTGCCAGCAGCTTAACGGATACGCAGTATTTT; cdr3_aa: CASSLTDTQYF
d_call: -; j_call: TRBJ2-1; v_call: TRBV2; clone_size: few; cdr3_nt: TGTGCCAGCAGACAGGGCAGCTCCTACAATGAGCAGTTCTTC; cdr3_aa: CASRQGSSYNEQFF
d_call: -; j_call: TRBJ2-7; v_call: TRBV30; clone_size: once; cdr3_nt: TGTGCCTGGAGTGTAATGGCTAGCGAGGAGCAGTACTTC; cdr3_aa: CAWSVMASEEQYF
d_call: -; j_call: TRBJ1-6; v_call: TRBV2; clone_size: -; cdr3_nt: TGTGCCAGCAGTGAAGCGCAAGACGTGAAATCACCCCTCCACTTT; cdr3_aa: CASSEAQDVKSPLHF
d_call: TRBD1; j_call: TRBJ1-1; v_call: TRBV30; clone_size: -; cdr3_nt: TGTGCCTGGAGTGGAATGACAGGGGGCACTGAAGCTTTCTTT; cdr3_aa: CAWSGMTGGTEAFF
d_call: TRBD1; j_call: TRBJ1-1; v_call: TRBV29-1; clone_size: -; cdr3_nt: TGCAGCGTTAAGGGGGCAGATATGCGTAACACTGAAGCTTTCTTT; cdr3_aa: CSVKGADMRNTEAFF
d_call: TRBD2; j_call: TRBJ2-3; v_call: TRBV7-9; clone_size: -; cdr3_nt: TGTGCCAGCAGCCTCGGGACTAGCGCCGAAGATACGCAGTATTTT; cdr3_aa: CASSLGTSAEDTQYF
d_call: -; j_call: TRBJ1-1; v_call: TRBV29-1; clone_size: once; cdr3_nt: TGCAGCGTGGGAGTGATGACTGAAGCTTTCTTT; cdr3_aa: CSVGVMTEAFF
d_call: -; j_call: TRBJ2-5; v_call: TRBV7-8; clone_size: -; cdr3_nt: TGTGCCAGCAGCCAAAACAGCGAGACCCAGTACTTC; cdr3_aa: CASSQNSETQYF
d_call: TRBD1; j_call: TRBJ2-5; v_call: TRBV5-1; clone_size: -; cdr3_nt: TGCGCCAGCAGCTTATACAGGGGCTACGAGACCCAGTACTTC; cdr3_aa: CASSLYRGYETQYF
d_call: -; j_call: TRBJ2-3; v_call: TRBV29-1; clone_size: few; cdr3_nt: TGCAGCGTTGGAGGTAGCACAGATACGCAGTATTTT; cdr3_aa: CSVGGSTDTQYF
d_call: -; j_call: TRBJ2-5; v_call: TRBV29-1; clone_size: once; cdr3_nt: TGCAGCGTTGAAGGCGAGACAGTCCAAGAGACCCAGTACTTC; cdr3_aa: CSVEGETVQETQYF
d_call: TRBD2; j_call: TRBJ2-3; v_call: TRBV30; clone_size: -; cdr3_nt: TGTGCCTGGAGACTTGGGACTAGCGGGGCAGATACGCAGTATTTT; cdr3_aa: CAWRLGTSGADTQYF
d_call: -; j_call: TRBJ2-3; v_call: TRBV18; clone_size: -; cdr3_nt: TGTGCCAGCTCACCACTAAACGGGGATACGCAGTATTTT; cdr3_aa: CASSPLNGDTQYF
d_call: -; j_call: TRBJ2-1; v_call: TRBV9; clone_size: -; cdr3_nt: TGTGCCAGCAGCCCCCATCCTAGCTCCTACAATGAGCAGTTCTTC; cdr3_aa: CASSPHPSSYNEQFF
d_call: TRBD1; j_call: TRBJ2-1; v_call: TRBV2; clone_size: -; cdr3_nt: TGTGCCAGCAGTGAATGGGGGACAGGGGGGAACAATGAGCAGTTCTTC; cdr3_aa: CASSEWGTGGNNEQFF
d_call: TRBD1; j_call: TRBJ2-7; v_call: TRBV30; clone_size: -; cdr3_nt: TGTGCCTGGAGTGTACCCACAGGGGGGTACGAGCAGTACTTC; cdr3_aa: CAWSVPTGGYEQYF
d_call: -; j_call: TRBJ2-7; v_call: TRBV7-2; clone_size: -; cdr3_nt: TGTGCCAGCAGCAAATCAGGGATTTGGGAGCAGTACTTC; cdr3_aa: CASSKSGIWEQYF
d_call: -; j_call: TRBJ2-7; v_call: TRBV5-1; clone_size: -; cdr3_nt: TGCGCCAGCAGCTCTAGGACAAGCTACGAGCAGTACTTC; cdr3_aa: CASSSRTSYEQYF
d_call: -; j_call: TRBJ2-3; v_call: TRBV19; clone_size: few; cdr3_nt: TGTGCCAGTAGTATAGGACCTGTCGCAAGACCCACAGATACGCAGTATTTT; cdr3_aa: CASSIGPVARPTDTQYF
d_call: -; j_call: TRBJ1-1; v_call: TRBV9; clone_size: few; cdr3_nt: TGTGCCAGCAGCCCCAGCGGGGGAGGGGACACTGAAGCTTTCTTT; cdr3_aa: CASSPSGGGDTEAFF
d_call: -; j_call: TRBJ2-3; v_call: TRBV30; clone_size: few; cdr3_nt: TGTGCCTGGAGCAATGAAATTCCCACAGATACGCAGTATTTT; cdr3_aa: CAWSNEIPTDTQYF
d_call: -; j_call: TRBJ1-1; v_call: TRBV10-3; clone_size: -; cdr3_nt: TGTGCCACCGGCAGGGGCGGGATGAACACTGAAGCTTTCTTT; cdr3_aa: CATGRGGMNTEAFF
d_call: -; j_call: TRBJ1-2; v_call: TRBV5-4; clone_size: few; cdr3_nt: TGTGCCAGCAGCTTGCCCATGGATGGCTACACCTTC; cdr3_aa: CASSLPMDGYTF
d_call: TRBD1; j_call: TRBJ1-6; v_call: TRBV9; clone_size: -; cdr3_nt: TGTGCCAGCAGCGTAGAGACAGGGGGCGAGTCACCCCTCCACTTT; cdr3_aa: CASSVETGGESPLHF
d_call: TRBD1; j_call: TRBJ2-7; v_call: TRBV30; clone_size: -; cdr3_nt: TGTGCCTGGACCTTGACAGGGTCTTCTGCCTACGAGCAGTACTTC; cdr3_aa: CAWTLTGSSAYEQYF
d_call: -; j_call: TRBJ1-1; v_call: TRBV25-1; clone_size: -; cdr3_nt: TGTGCCAGCAGTGATACGCAGGGAAGAAGGGCTGAAGCTTTCTTT; cdr3_aa: CASSDTQGRRAEAFF
d_call: TRBD1; j_call: TRBJ1-6; v_call: TRBV5-4; clone_size: -; cdr3_nt: TGTGCCAGCAGCGTTCGTGACAGGGGGCGAATCTCACCCCTCCACTTT; cdr3_aa: CASSVRDRGRISPLHF
d_call: -; j_call: TRBJ2-3; v_call: TRBV30; clone_size: -; cdr3_nt: TGTGCCTGGAGCTCAAAGGGGGATACGCAGTATTTT; cdr3_aa: CAWSSKGDTQYF
d_call: TRBD1; j_call: TRBJ2-5; v_call: TRBV15; clone_size: -; cdr3_nt: TGTGCCACCAGCAGCACAGGGGGGTTCCAAGAGACCCAGTACTTC; cdr3_aa: CATSSTGGFQETQYF
d_call: -; j_call: TRBJ2-3; v_call: TRBV7-9; clone_size: -; cdr3_nt: TGTGCCAGCAGCTTTCTACCCACGGATACGCAGTATTTT; cdr3_aa: CASSFLPTDTQYF
d_call: -; j_call: TRBJ2-3; v_call: TRBV9; clone_size: -; cdr3_nt: TGTGCCAGCAGCGTAGAAGGGAACACAGATACGCAGTATTTT; cdr3_aa: CASSVEGNTDTQYF
d_call: -; j_call: TRBJ1-1; v_call: TRBV29-1; clone_size: few; cdr3_nt: TGCAGCGTTGACGTTCCGGGCGGTCTGAACACTGAAGCTTTCTTT; cdr3_aa: CSVDVPGGLNTEAFF
d_call: TRBD1; j_call: TRBJ2-7; v_call: TRBV30; clone_size: -; cdr3_nt: TGTGCCTGGAGTCAGGGGGCTCCGGACGAGCAGTACTTC; cdr3_aa: CAWSQGAPDEQYF
d_call: TRBD2; j_call: TRBJ2-2; v_call: TRBV4-3; clone_size: -; cdr3_nt: TGCGCCAGCAGCCATCTTATAGGGACTAGTCGCGGGGAGCTGTTTTTT; cdr3_aa: CASSHLIGTSRGELFF
d_call: -; j_call: TRBJ2-5; v_call: TRBV28; clone_size: -; cdr3_nt: TGTGCCAGCAGAGGAGGGGGCACGGAGACCCAGTACTTC; cdr3_aa: CASRGGGTETQYF
d_call: TRBD2; j_call: TRBJ2-5; v_call: TRBV10-3; clone_size: -; cdr3_nt: TGTGCCTCAGGGCAGGGAGGGCAAGAGACCCAGTACTTC; cdr3_aa: CASGQGGQETQYF
d_call: TRBD2; j_call: TRBJ2-3; v_call: TRBV11-2; clone_size: -; cdr3_nt: TGTGCATCCCGACGCGGGGGGGCGAGAGATACGCAGTATTTT; cdr3_aa: CASRRGGARDTQYF
d_call: TRBD1; j_call: TRBJ1-3; v_call: TRBV6-5; clone_size: -; cdr3_nt: TGTGCCAGCAGCCCGACAGGGCGCTCTGGAAACACCATATATTTT; cdr3_aa: CASSPTGRSGNTIYF
d_call: -; j_call: TRBJ1-1; v_call: TRBV29-1; clone_size: -; cdr3_nt: TGCAGCGTTGACATGAACACTGAAGCTTTCTTT; cdr3_aa: CSVDMNTEAFF
d_call: TRBD1; j_call: TRBJ2-2; v_call: TRBV10-3; clone_size: -; cdr3_nt: TGTGCCATCAGTGGCCGGGACAGGGGCACCGGGGAGCTGTTTTTT; cdr3_aa: CAISGRDRGTGELFF
d_call: -; j_call: TRBJ1-1; v_call: TRBV11-2; clone_size: -; cdr3_nt: TGTGCCAGCAGCTCCGAGGTGGCAGGAGAGAACACTGAAGCTTTCTTT; cdr3_aa: CASSSEVAGENTEAFF
d_call: -; j_call: TRBJ2-3; v_call: TRBV25-1; clone_size: -; cdr3_nt: TGTGCCAGCAGTGAAGGGGGGCGCATCACAGATACGCAGTATTTT; cdr3_aa: CASSEGGRITDTQYF
d_call: -; j_call: TRBJ2-3; v_call: TRBV7-2; clone_size: -; cdr3_nt: TGTGCCAGCAGCTTAGGGGATCGAGATACGCAGTATTTT; cdr3_aa: CASSLGDRDTQYF